Below are 24 T cell receptor beta chains sequenced from a single sample in a study of T-cell reconstitution after alpha-beta-depleted transplantation in children. Preparation of the TCRbeta library was carried out with unique molecular identifiers. TCRdb fed the PCR reads into MiXCR, producing one record per CDR3 protein. The sample carries over 550,000 distinct CDR3 sequences, roughly a tenth recorded once. This material consisted of PBMCs from the stem cell graft donor, taken from the stem cell graft. The origin of the receptors is a human donor who donated a stem cell graft to a child with acute myeloid leukemia.

This sequence joins TRBV7-2 and TRBJ1-1, with D possibly TRBD1 on 6 matching bases. Germline CDR1 is SGHTA and CDR2 is FQGNSA. The CDR3 consists of 14 residues. Deletions cut 6 bases from V and 2 bases from J, with 13 bases between. The CDR3 DNA reads TGTGCCAGCAGAACTACAGGGAGCAACACTGAAGCTTTCTTT. The encoded protein is CASRTTGSNTEAFF. The complete variable domain, with remaining parts taken from reference TRBV7-2 and TRBJ1-1, reads GAGVSQSPSNKVTEKGKDVELRCDPISGHTALYWYRQSLGQGLEFLIYFQGNSAPDKSGLPSDRFSAERTGGSVSTLTIQRTQQEDSAVYLCASRTTGSNTEAFFGQGTRLTVV.

The CDR3 DNA sequence: TGTGCCAGCAGCTTAGCTGTAAACTATGGCTACACCTTC. It is translated as CASSLAVNYGYTF. V gene TRBV7-9 combines with J gene TRBJ1-2; no clear D gene. CDR3 size: 13 residues. Trimming left V 0 bases short and J 2 bases short, with 4 bases between. The germline gives CDR1 SEHNR, CDR2 FQNEAQ (reference sequence).

The chain has TRBV3-1 and TRBJ2-2; 14 positions agree with TRBD2. The CDR3 sequence is 19 residues long. Trimming cost V 1 base and J 5 bases; bases outside gene matches: 9. The germline CDR1 and CDR2 sequences are LGHDT and YNNKEL (reference sequence). DNA for the CDR3: TGTGCCAGCAGCCAAGTCCCGACTAGCGGGAGGGCCGATACCGGGGAGCTGTTTTTT. It encodes CASSQVPTSGRADTGELFF.

This clonotype was counted only a few times. The chain joins TRBV6-2 or TRBV6-3 to TRBJ2-2, with D possibly TRBD2 on 6 matching bases. Trimming shortened V by 5 bases and J by 6 bases, and 19 bases separated the two germline ends. Germline values: CDR1 MNHEY, CDR2 SVGEGT. This CDR3 is built from 16 residues. CDR3 sequence (DNA): TGTGCCAGCAGTCTACCTCCCCCCTGGGGGGCCGGGGAGCTGTTTTTT. This encodes CASSLPPPWGAGELFF.

In its sample, this clonotype was seen a few times. The chain is built from TRBV7-8 and TRBJ2-7; 9 positions match TRBD1. CDR3 length equals 14 residues. Germline lookup yields CDR1 SGHVS and CDR2 FQNEAQ. V was pared by 5 bases and J by 2 bases, with 4 bases of the junction left unmatched. In nucleotides, the CDR3 is TGTGCCAGCAGCCACAGGGGGCCTACCTACGAGCAGTACTTC. Protein product: CASSHRGPTYEQYF. The full variable domain, completed using reference TRBV7-8 and TRBJ2-7, is GAGVSQSPRYKVAKRGQDVALRCDPISGHVSLFWYQQALGQGPEFLTYFQNEAQLDKSGLPSDRFFAERPEGSVSTLKIQRTQQEDSAVYLCASSHRGPTYEQYFGPGTRLTVT.

This clonotype turned up a few times. The V and J genes are TRBV7-2 and TRBJ2-3; D remains unclear. Germline loops: CDR1 SGHTA, CDR2 FQGNSA. The V gene lost 5 bases and the J gene lost 5 bases, with 14 bases spanning the gap. This CDR3 contains 14 residues. CDR3 nucleotide sequence: TGTGCCAGCAGCCCTGTGCCAGGTCGAGATACGCAGTATTTT. Its protein product is CASSPVPGRDTQYF.

This clonotype was seen a handful of times. The gene calls are TRBV7-8 and TRBJ1-1; 7 bases match TRBD1. There are 15 residues in the CDR3. CDR1 SGHVS and CDR2 FQNEAQ come from the germline V gene. The junction had 8 bases not matched to a gene; V was cut back by 6 bases and J by 1 base. The CDR3 loop is CASRKQGKGNTEAFF. The CDR3 DNA reads TGTGCCAGCAGAAAACAGGGGAAGGGGAACACTGAAGCTTTCTTT.

The genes are TRBV27 and TRBJ2-7; TRBD2 aligns across 9 bases. Germline values: CDR1 MNHEY, CDR2 SMNVEV (reference sequence). V shed 8 bases and J 3 bases; nucleotides not matched to a gene: 2. The CDR3 contains 12 residues. The DNA of the CDR3 is TGTGCCAGCGGACTAGCGATCTACGAGCAGTACTTC. This encodes CASGLAIYEQYF.

The chain couples TRBV5-1 to TRBJ1-5; no definite D call. Trimming removed 2 bases from V and 9 bases from J, with 9 bases in between. Germline CDR1 and CDR2: SGHRS and YFSETQ. This CDR3 has 12 residues. CDR3 in DNA: TGCGCCAGCAGCTTTTTCTCAGGGCCCCAGCATTTT. Residues: CASSFFSGPQHF.

The CDR3 DNA reads TGTGCCAGCAGCTTGAATTTCGGCACATCCAGTAACCAGAACTATGGCTACACCTTC. Its translation: CASSLNFGTSSNQNYGYTF. J is TRBJ1-2 and V is TRBV5-6; no clear D. V lost 1 base to trimming and J lost 2 bases, with 24 bases between them. Germline-derived CDR1 and CDR2 are SGHDT and YYEEEE. The CDR3 contains 19 residues.

This clonotype was detected many times. The chain joins TRBV5-1 to TRBJ2-5; 8 bases line up with TRBD2. CDR1 and CDR2 from the germline V gene are SGHRS and YFSETQ. This CDR3 has 14 residues. V lost 4 bases and J lost 5; bases outside the gene matches: 7. CDR3 sequence reads: CASSQTSVRETQYF. The CDR3 DNA is TGCGCCAGCAGCCAGACTAGCGTCCGGGAGACCCAGTACTTC.

The V gene is TRBV20-1, the J gene TRBJ2-7; D may correspond to TRBD1 or TRBD2 (5 bases each). The germline V and J ends were trimmed by 4 bases and 10 bases, with 17 bases remaining between them. The CDR3 loop spans 12 amino acids. Per the germline V gene, CDR1 is DFQATT and CDR2 is SNEGSKA (reference sequence). This chain's CDR3 is CSAINRDENQYF. The CDR3 nucleotides read TGCAGTGCTATTAATCGGGACGAAAACCAGTACTTC.

As concerns this clonotype: This sequence may be a read error, since a much larger clone differs from it by one base. This rearrangement joins TRBV27 to TRBJ2-2, with 13 bases fitting TRBD2. This CDR3 comprises 16 residues. Germline-derived CDR1 and CDR2 are MNHEY and SMNVEV (reference sequence). The CDR3 reads CTSRAGLAGVTGELFF. CDR3 DNA sequence: TGTACCAGCAGGGCAGGACTAGCGGGAGTAACCGGGGAGCTGTTTTTT.

This clonotype has more than one count but fewer than ten. The genes are TRBV6-1 and TRBJ2-3; D possibly uses TRBD1 or TRBD2 (5 bases each). The germline V and J ends were trimmed by 10 bases and 4 bases, with 15 bases remaining between them. Germline loops: CDR1 MNHNS, CDR2 SASEGT. The CDR3 is made up of 13 amino acids. The CDR3 reads CATRLQVPDTQYF. Written as DNA, the CDR3 is TGTGCCACCCGACTACAGGTGCCAGATACGCAGTATTTT.

This clonotype appeared a few times. The chain combines TRBV20-1 with TRBJ2-5, with TRBD1 matching over 8 bases. Per germline, CDR1 DFQATT and CDR2 SNEGSKA (reference sequence). This CDR3 contains 13 residues. The V segment lost 5 bases and the J segment 5 bases; nucleotides outside the gene matches: 7. As DNA, the CDR3 is TGCAGTGCTGTCAGGGGGCGCGGTGAGACCCAGTACTTC. This gives the protein CSAVRGRGETQYF.

This clonotype came up many times. V gene TRBV18 combines with J gene TRBJ2-4, with D possibly being TRBD2 (5 bases). Germline CDR1 and CDR2: KGHSH and LQKENI. V was pared by 4 bases and J by 7 bases, with 8 bases between. The CDR3 extends over 12 amino acids. CDR3 sequence (DNA): TGTGCCAGCTCACGGACTGACAACATTCAGTACTTC. It yields the protein CASSRTDNIQYF.

For the CDR3, the DNA is TGTGCCAGCAGTTACACCGGACTTGGGCCCTCCAATGAGCAGTTCTTC. Encoded protein: CASSYTGLGPSNEQFF. J is TRBJ2-1 and V is TRBV6-2 or TRBV6-3, with TRBD2 as a possible D gene (5 bases). V was clipped by 2 bases and J by 6 bases, with 17 bases between them. From germline, CDR1 is MNHEY and CDR2 SVGEGT. The CDR3 is made up of 16 amino acids.

The rearrangement joins TRBV12-3 or TRBV12-4 to TRBJ2-3, with 8 bases lining up with TRBD2. The V and J ends lost 2 bases and 2 bases, in that order; junction bases with no gene match: 9. The CDR3 loop spans 17 amino acids. The chain's CDR3 is CASSLWNGGRNTDTQYF. CDR3 bases: TGTGCCAGCAGTTTATGGAACGGCGGGAGGAACACAGATACGCAGTATTTT.

Many counts were recorded for this clonotype. This chain links TRBV27 with TRBJ2-3; D gene unclear. Trimming pared 5 bases from V and 2 bases from J, leaving 11 bases between. CDR1 is MNHEY, CDR2 SMNVEV, per germline (reference sequence). The CDR3 sequence is 14 residues long. CDR3 in DNA: TGTGCCAGCAGTCCCTGGGGTGTCACAGATACGCAGTATTTT. Protein sequence: CASSPWGVTDTQYF.

This chain joins TRBV7-8 and TRBJ1-1; D call uncertain. The germline V gene has CDR1 SGHVS and CDR2 FQNEAQ. V lost 7 bases and J lost 1, with 7 bases in between. The CDR3 contains 12 residues. The CDR3 sequence is CASKMTNTEAFF. Here the CDR3 DNA reads TGTGCCAGCAAGATGACGAACACTGAAGCTTTCTTT.

This clonotype was seen a few times. This chain connects TRBV24-1 to TRBJ2-1, with a weak D call TRBD2 (7 bases). Trimming cost V 3 bases and J 10 bases, with 15 bases left between them. The V gene's germline CDR1 is KGHDR and CDR2 SFDVKD. The CDR3 covers 14 residues. The CDR3 here is CATSDTIRGGEQFF. DNA of the CDR3: TGTGCCACCAGTGATACCATAAGGGGGGGGGAGCAGTTCTTC.

This clonotype has ten or more counts. The chain uses TRBV5-5 and TRBJ2-1; TRBD2 might be the D (6 bases). The CDR3 runs 14 residues. Trimming left V 0 bases short and J 7 bases short, with 11 bases between. CDR1 and CDR2 from the germline V gene are SGHKS and YYEKEE (reference sequence). CDR3 coding DNA: TGTGCCAGCAGCTTGGGGGCTAGCGTTAATGAGCAGTTCTTC. Translating it yields CASSLGASVNEQFF. Complete variable domain (other parts from reference TRBV5-5 and TRBJ2-1): DAGVTQSPTHLIKTRGQQVTLRCSPISGHKSVSWYQQVLGQGPQFIFQYYEKEERGRGNFPDRFSARQFPNYSSELNVNALLLGDSALYLCASSLGASVNEQFFGPGTRLTVL.

The chain carries TRBV7-3 and TRBJ2-7; TRBD2 matches at 9 bases. The CDR3 runs to 15 residues. CDR1 is SGHTA and CDR2 is FQGTGA in the germline V gene. V lost 0 bases to trimming and J lost 4 bases; unmatched junction nucleotides: 4. CDR3 nucleotide sequence: TGTGCCAGCAGCTTAACGGGCGGGAGGGATTACGAGCAGTACTTC. This codes for CASSLTGGRDYEQYF.

This clonotype was counted a few times. The chain couples TRBV7-2 to TRBJ2-1; 9 bases fit TRBD2. The V and J ends lost 5 bases and 6 bases, in that order; junction bases with no gene match: 8. This CDR3 has 15 amino acids. The V gene's germline CDR1 is SGHTA and CDR2 FQGNSA. The CDR3 coding sequence is TGTGCCAGCAGCGCAGCGGGGGGCGTCTTCAATGAGCAGTTCTTC. Translating it yields CASSAAGGVFNEQFF.